The entry below gives a single T cell receptor (beta chain) sequence along with its context. Its cognate antigen is unknown. CDR1 is SGHNT and CDR2 is YYREEE in the germline V gene (reference sequence). Trimming removed 5 bases from V and 5 bases from J, with 16 bases in between. This CDR3 is built from 14 residues. Study processing details: Junction-only sequences without quality scores were provided by ImmunoSEQ, so filtering was different. Sequenced by immunoSEQ multiplex PCR; TCRdb stores in-frame clones only, minus some. V and J calls plus clone size are reproduced from that table; the DNA served to infer D and trimming. The sample lists about 2 million clones; approximately 95% were seen once. Donors comprised only Caucasian adults living in Nashville, Tennessee. The entry originates in a study of shared clonotypes between healthy human individuals. Study-wide findings and caveats: Lower generation probabilities were found for non-shared clonotypes than for those shared by all four donors.

Sample: naive CD4+ T cells sorted from blood. Subset noted: CD45RA+ positively selected. The clonotype originates from a man aged 18 to 29 in good health. The J gene is TRBJ2-5, the V gene TRBV5-4; D tentatively fits TRBD1 or TRBD2 (5 bases each). CDR3 sequence (DNA): TGTGCCAGCAGGCTGGGGGAGAGATGGGAGACCCAGTACTTC. The encoded protein is CASRLGERWETQYF.